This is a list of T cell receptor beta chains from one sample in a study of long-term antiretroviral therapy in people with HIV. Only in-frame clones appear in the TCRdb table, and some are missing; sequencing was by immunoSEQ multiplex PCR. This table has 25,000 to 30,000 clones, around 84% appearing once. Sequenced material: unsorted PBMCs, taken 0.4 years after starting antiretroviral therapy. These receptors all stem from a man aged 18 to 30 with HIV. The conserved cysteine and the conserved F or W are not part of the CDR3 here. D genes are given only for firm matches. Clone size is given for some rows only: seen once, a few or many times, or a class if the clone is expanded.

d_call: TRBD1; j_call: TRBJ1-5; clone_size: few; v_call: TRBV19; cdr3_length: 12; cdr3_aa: ASSLGQGNQPQH
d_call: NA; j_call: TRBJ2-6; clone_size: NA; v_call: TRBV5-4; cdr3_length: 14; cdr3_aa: ASSKGRQSGANVLT
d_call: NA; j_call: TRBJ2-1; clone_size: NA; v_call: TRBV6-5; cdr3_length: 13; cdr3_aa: ASSYGGTYGNEQF
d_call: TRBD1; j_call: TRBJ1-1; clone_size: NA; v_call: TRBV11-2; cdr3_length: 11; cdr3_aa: ASRLTGATEAF
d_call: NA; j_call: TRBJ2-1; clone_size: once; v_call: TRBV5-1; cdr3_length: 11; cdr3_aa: ASSLSQGNEQF
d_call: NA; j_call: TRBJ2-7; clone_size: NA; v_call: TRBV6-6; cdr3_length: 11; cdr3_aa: ASGQGYSYEQY
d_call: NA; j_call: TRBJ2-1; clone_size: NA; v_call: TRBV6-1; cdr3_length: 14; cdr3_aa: ASSEEGIGAYNEQF
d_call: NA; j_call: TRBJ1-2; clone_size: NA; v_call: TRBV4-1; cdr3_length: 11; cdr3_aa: ASSQLGGHGYT
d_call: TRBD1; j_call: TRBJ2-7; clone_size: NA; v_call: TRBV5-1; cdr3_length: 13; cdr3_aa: ASSLVDRGAYEQY
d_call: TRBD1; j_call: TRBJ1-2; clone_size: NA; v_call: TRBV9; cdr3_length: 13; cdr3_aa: ASSTGTGGFYGYT
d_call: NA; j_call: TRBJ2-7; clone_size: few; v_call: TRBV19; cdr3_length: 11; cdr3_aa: ASSTGRTYEQY
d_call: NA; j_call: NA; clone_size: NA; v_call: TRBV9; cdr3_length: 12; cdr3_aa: ASSVGAGEYEQY
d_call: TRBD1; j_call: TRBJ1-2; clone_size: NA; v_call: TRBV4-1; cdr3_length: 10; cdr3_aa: ASSQEGGVYT
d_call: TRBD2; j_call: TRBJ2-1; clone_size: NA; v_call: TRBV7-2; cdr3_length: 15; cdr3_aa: ASSVTGTSGSLNEQF
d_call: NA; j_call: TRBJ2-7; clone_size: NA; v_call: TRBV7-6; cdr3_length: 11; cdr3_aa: ASSLGDVTEQY
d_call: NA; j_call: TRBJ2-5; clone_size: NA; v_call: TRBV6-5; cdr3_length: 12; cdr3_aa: ASSYSPYQETQY
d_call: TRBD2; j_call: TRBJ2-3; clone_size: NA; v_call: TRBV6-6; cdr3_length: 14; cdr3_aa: ASFGGDTSGPDTQY
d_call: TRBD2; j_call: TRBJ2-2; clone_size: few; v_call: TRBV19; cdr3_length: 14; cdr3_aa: ASSGWTSGITGELF
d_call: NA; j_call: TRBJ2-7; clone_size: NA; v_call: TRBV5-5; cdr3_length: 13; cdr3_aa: ASSLKGTRGHEQY
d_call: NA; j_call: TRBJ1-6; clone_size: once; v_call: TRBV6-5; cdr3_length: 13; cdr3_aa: ASRLTQGGHSPLH
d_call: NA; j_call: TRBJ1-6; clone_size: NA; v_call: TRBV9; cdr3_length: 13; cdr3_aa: ASSGRDSENSPLH
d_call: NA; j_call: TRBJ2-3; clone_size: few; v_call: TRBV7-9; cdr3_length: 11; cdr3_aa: ASSLGDFRGEV
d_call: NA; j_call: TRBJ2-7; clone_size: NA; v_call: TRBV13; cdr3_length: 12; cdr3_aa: ASSSGPHQYEQY
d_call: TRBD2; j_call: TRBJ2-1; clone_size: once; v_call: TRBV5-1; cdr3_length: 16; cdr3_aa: ASSSPAPLAGPYNEQF
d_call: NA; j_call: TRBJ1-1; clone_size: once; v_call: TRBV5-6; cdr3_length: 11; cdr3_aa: ASSPLRYTEAF
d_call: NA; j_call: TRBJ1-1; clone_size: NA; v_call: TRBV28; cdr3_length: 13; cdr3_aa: ASSPNYGSRPEAF
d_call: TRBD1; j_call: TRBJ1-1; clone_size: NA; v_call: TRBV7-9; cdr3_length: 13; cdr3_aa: ASSTWGQTNTEAF
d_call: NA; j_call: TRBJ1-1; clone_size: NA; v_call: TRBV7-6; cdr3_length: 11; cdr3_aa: ASSPTGAGEAF
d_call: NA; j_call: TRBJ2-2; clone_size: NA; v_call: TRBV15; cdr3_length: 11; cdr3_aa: ATSRPRAGELF
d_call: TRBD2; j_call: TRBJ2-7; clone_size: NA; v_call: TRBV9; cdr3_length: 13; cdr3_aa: ASSPSGSTPSEQY
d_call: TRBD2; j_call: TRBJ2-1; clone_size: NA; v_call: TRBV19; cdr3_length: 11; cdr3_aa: ASSVGLANEQF
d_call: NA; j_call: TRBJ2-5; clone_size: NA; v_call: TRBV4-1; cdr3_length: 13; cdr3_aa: ASSQSDGARETQY
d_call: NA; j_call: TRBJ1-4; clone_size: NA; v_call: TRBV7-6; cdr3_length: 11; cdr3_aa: ASSLSPNEKLF
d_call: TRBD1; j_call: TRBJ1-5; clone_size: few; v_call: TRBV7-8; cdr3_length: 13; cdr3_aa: ASSLATTGVQPQH
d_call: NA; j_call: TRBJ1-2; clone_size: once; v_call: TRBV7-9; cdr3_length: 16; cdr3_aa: ASSLASGTIWDHYGYT
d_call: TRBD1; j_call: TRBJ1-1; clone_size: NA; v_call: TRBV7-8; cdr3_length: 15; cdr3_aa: ASSQNEEQGARTEAF
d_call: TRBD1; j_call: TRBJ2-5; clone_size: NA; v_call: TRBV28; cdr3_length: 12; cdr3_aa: ASSPGTGKETQY
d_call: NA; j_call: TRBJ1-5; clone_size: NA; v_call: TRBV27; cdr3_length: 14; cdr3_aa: ASSFSAGESNQPQH
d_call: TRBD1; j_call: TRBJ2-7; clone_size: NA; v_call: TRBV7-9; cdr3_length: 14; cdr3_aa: ASSLAPGQRSYEQY
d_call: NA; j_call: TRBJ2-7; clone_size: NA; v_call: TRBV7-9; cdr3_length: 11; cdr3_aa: ASSPRGPGEQY
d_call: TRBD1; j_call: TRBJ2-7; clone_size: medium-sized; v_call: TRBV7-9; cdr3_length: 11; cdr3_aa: ASTLGGFYEQY
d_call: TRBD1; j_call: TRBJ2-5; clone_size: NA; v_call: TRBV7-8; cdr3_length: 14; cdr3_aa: ASSFYGQGAGETQY
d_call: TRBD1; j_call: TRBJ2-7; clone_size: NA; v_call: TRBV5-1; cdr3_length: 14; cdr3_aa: ASSLGDRGGSYEQY
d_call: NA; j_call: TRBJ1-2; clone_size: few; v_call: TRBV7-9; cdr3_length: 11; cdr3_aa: ASSRETDYGYT
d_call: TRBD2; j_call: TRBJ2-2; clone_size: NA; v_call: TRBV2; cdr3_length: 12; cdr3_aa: ASRLAGGVLELF
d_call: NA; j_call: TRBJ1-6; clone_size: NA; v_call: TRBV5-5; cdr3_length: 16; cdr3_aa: ASRFGANGGSYNSPLH
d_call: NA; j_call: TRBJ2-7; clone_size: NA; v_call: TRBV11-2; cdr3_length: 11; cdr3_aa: ASQGRAKGEQY
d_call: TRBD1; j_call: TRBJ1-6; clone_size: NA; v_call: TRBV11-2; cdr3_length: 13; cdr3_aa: ASSPRTGKNSPLH
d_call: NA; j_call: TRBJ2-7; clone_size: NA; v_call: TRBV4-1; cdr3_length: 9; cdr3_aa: ASSQDYEQY
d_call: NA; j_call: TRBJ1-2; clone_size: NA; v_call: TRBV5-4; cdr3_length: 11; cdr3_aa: ASSRRRGNGYT
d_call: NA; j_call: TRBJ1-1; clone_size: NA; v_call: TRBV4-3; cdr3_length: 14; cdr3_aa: ASSQGSGAWGTEAF
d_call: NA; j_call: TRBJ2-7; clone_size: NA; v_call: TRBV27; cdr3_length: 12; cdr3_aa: ASRGAGMTHEQY
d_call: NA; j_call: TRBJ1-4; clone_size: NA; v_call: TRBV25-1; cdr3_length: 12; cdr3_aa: ASSEFGTPEKLF
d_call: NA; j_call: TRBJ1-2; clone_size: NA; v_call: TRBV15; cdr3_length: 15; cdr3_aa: ATSRDQLTFSNYGYT
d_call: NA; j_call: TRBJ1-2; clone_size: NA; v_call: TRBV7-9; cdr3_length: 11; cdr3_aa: ASSQMGGLGYT